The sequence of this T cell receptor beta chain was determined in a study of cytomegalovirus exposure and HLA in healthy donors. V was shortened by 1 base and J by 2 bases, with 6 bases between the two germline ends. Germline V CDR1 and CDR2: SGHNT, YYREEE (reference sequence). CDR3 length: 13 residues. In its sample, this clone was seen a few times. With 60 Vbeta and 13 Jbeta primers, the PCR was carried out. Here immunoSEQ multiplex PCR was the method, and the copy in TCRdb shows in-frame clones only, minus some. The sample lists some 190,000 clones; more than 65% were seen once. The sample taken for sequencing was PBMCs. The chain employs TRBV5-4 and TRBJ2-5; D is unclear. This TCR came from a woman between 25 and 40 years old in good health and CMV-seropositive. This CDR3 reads CASSLTDQETQYF. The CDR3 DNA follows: TGTGCCAGCAGCTTGACTGATCAAGAGACCCAGTACTTC.